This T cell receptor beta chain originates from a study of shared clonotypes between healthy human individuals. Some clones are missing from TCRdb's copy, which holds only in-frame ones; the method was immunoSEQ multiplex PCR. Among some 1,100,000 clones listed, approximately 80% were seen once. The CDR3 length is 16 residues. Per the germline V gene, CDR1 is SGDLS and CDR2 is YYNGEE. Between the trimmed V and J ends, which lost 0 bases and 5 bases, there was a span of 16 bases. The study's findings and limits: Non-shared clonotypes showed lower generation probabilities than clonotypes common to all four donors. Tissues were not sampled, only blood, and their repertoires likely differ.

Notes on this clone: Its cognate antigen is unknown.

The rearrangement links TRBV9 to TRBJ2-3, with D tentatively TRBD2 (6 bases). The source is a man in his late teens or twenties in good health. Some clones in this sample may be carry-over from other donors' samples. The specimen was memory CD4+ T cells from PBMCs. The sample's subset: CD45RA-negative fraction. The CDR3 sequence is CASSVGSGSTGDTQYF. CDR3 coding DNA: TGTGCCAGCAGCGTAGGCAGCGGGTCGACGGGAGATACGCAGTATTTT.